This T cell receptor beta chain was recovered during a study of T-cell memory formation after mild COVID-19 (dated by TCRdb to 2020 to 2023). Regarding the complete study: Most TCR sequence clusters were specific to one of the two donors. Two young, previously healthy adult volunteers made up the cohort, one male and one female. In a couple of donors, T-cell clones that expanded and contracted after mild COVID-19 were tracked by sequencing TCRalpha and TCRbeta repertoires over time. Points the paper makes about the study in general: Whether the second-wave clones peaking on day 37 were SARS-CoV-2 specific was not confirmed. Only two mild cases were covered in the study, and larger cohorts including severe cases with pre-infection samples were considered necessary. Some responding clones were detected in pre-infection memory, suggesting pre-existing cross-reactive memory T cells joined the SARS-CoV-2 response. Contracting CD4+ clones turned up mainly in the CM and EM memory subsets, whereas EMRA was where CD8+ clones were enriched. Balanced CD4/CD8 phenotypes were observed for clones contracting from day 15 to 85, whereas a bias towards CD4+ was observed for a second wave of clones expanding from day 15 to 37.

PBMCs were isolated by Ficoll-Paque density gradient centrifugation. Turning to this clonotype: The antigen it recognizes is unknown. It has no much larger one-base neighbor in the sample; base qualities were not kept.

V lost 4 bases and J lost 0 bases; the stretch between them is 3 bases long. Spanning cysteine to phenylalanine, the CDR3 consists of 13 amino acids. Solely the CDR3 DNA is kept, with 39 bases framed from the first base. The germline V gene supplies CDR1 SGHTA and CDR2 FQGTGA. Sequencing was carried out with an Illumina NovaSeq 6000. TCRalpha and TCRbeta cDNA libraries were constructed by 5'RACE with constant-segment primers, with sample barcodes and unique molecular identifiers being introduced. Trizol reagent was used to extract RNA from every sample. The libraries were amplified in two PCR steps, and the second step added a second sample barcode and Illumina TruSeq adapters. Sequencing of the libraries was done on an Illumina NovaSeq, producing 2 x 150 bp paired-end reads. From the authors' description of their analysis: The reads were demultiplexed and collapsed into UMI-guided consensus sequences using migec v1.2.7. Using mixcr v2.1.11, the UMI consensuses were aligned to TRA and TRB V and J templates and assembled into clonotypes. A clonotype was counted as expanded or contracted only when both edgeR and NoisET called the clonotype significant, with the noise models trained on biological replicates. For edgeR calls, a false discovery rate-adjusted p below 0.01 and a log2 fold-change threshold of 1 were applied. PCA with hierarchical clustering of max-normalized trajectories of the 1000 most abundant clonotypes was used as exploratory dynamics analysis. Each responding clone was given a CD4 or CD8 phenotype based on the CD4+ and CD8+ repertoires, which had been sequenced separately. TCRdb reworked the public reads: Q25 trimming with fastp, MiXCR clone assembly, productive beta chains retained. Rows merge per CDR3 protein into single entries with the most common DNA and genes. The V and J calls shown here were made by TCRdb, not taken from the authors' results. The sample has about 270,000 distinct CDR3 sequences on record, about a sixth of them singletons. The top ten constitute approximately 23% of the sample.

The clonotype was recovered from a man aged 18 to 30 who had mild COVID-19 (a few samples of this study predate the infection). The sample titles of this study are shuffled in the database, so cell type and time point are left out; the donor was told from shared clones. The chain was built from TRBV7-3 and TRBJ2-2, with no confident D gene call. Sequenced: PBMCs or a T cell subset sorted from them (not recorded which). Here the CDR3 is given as CASSSPNTGELFF. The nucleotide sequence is TGTGCCAGCAGCTCGCCGAACACCGGGGAGCTGTTTTTT.